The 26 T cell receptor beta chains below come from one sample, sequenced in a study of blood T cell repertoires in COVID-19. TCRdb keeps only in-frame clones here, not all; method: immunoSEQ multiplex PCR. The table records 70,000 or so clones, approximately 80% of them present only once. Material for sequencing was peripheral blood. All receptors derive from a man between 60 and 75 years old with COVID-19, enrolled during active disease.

The CDR3 protein is CASSLGDSPLHF. For the CDR3, the DNA is TGTGCCAGCAGCTTGGGAGATTCACCCCTCCACTTT. The chain is built from TRBV7-6 and TRBJ1-6; no definite D call. This CDR3 region has 12 residues. Germline V CDR1 and CDR2: SGHVS, FNYEAQ. Trimming pared 3 bases from V and 8 bases from J, leaving 5 bases between.

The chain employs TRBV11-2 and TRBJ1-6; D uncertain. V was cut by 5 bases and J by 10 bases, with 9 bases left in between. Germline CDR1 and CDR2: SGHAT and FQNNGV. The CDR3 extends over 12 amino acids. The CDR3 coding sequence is TGTGCCAGCAGCCTAGGGAGCTCACCCCTCCACTTT. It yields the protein CASSLGSSPLHF.

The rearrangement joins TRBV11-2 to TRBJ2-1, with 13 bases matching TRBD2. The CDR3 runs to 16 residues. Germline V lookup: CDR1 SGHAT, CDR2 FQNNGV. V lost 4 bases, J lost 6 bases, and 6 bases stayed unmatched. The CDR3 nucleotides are TGTGCCAGCAGCTCTACCGGGACTAGCGGGACCAATGAGCAGTTCTTC. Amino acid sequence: CASSSTGTSGTNEQFF.

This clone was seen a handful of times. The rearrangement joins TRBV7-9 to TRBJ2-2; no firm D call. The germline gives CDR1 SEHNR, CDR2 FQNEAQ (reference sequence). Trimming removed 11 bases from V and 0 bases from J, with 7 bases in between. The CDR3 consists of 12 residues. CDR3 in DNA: TGTGCCGTTTCATCGAACACCGGGGAGCTGTTTTTT. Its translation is CAVSSNTGELFF.

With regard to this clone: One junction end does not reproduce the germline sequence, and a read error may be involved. The CDR3 sequence is CASSSGLAGGLDTQYF. CDR3 nucleotides: TGTGCCAGCAGCTCCGGACTAGCGGGGGGTTTGGATACTCAGTATTTT. The chain links TRBV11-3 to TRBJ2-3, with 14 positions matching TRBD2. Germline V CDR1 and CDR2: SGHNT, YENEEA. The CDR3 extends over 16 amino acids.

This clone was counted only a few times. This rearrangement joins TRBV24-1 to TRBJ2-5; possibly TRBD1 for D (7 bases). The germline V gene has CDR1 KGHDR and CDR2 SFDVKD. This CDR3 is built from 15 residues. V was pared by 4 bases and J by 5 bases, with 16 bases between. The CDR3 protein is CATSEYRGGWETQYF. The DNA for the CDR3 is TGTGCCACCAGTGAGTACAGGGGAGGATGGGAGACCCAGTACTTC.

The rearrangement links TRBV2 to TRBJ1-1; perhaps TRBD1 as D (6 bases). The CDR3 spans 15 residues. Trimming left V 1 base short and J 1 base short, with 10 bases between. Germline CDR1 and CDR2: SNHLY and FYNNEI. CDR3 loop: CASSEVARGNTEAFF. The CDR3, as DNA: TGTGCCAGCAGTGAAGTTGCCAGGGGGAACACTGAAGCTTTCTTT.

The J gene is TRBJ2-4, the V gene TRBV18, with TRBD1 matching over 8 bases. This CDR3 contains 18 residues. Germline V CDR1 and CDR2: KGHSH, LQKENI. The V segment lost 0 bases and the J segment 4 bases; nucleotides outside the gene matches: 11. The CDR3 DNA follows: TGTGCCAGCTCACCACCAATCCGGAACAGGGGGTCGAAAAACATTCAGTACTTC. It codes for CASSPPIRNRGSKNIQYF.

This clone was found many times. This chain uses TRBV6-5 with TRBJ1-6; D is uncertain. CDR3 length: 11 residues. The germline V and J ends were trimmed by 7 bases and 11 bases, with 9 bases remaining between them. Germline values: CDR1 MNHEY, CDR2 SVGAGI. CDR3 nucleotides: TGTGCCAGCACCAACGGGACACCCCTCCACTTT. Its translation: CASTNGTPLHF.

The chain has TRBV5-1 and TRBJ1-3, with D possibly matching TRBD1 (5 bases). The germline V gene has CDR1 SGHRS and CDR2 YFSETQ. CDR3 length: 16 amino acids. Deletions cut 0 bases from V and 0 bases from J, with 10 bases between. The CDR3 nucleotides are TGCGCCAGCAGCTTGGGCCGACAGTCCTCTGGAAACACCATATATTTT. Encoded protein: CASSLGRQSSGNTIYF.

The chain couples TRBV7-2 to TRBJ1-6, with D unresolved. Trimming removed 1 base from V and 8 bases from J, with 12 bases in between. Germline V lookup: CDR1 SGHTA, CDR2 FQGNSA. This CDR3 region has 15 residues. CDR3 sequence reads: CASSLVGSGDSPLHF. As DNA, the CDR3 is TGTGCCAGCAGCTTAGTCGGCTCAGGCGATTCACCCCTCCACTTT.

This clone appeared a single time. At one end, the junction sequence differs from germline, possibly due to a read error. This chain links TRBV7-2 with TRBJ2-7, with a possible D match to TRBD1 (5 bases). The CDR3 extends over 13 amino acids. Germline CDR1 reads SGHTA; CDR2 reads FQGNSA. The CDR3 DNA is TGTGCCAGCAGCTTAAGCCAGGGAAGAGTATTAGACTTC. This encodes CASSLSQGRVLDF. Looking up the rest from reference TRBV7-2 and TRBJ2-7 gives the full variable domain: GAGVSQSPSNKVTEKGKDVELRCDPISGHTALYWYRQSLGQGLEFLIYFQGNSAPDKSGLPSDRFSAERTGGSVSTLTIQRTQQEDSAVYLCASSLSQGRVLDFGPGTRLTVT.

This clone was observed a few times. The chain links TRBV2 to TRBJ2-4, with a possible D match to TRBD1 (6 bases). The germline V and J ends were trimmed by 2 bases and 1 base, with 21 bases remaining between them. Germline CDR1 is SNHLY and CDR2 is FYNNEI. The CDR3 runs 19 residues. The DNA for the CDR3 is TGTGCCAGCAGTGAAAAGATCTCGGGGCTGCAGGGGGCCAAAAACATTCAGTACTTC. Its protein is CASSEKISGLQGAKNIQYF. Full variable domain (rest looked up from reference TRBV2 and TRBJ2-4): EPEVTQTPSHQVTQMGQEVILRCVPISNHLYFYWYRQILGQKVEFLVSFYNNEISEKSEIFDDQFSVERPDGSNFTLKIRSTKLEDSAMYFCASSEKISGLQGAKNIQYFGAGTRLSVL.

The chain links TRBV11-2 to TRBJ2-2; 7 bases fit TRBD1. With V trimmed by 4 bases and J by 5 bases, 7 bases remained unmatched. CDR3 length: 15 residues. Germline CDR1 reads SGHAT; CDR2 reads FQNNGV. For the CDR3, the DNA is TGTGCCAGCAGCTCAAACAGGGGTGGAACCGGGGAGCTGTTTTTT. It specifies CASSSNRGGTGELFF. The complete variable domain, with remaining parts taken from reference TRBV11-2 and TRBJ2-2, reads EAGVAQSPRYKIIEKRQSVAFWCNPISGHATLYWYQQILGQGPKLLIQFQNNGVVDDSQLPKDRFSAERLKGVDSTLKIQPAKLEDSAVYLCASSSNRGGTGELFFGEGSRLTVL.

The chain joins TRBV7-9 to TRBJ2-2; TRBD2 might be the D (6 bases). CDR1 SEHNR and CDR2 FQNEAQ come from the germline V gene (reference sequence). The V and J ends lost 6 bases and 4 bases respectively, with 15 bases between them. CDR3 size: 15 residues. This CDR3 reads CASSSPLGGTGELFF. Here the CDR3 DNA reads TGTGCCAGCAGTTCGCCCCTCGGGGGCACCGGGGAGCTGTTTTTT.

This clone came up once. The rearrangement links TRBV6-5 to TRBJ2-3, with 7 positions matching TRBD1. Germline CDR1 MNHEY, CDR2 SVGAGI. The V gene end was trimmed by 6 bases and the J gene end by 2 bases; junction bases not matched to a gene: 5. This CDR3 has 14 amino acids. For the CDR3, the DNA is TGTGCCAGCAGCTCAGGGGGATTCACAGATACGCAGTATTTT. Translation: CASSSGGFTDTQYF.

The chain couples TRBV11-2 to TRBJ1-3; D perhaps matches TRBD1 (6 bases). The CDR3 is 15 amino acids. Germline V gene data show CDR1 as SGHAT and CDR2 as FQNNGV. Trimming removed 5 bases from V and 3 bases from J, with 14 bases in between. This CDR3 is CASSQDQGFGNTIYF. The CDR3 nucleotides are TGTGCCAGCAGCCAAGACCAGGGGTTTGGAAACACCATATATTTT.

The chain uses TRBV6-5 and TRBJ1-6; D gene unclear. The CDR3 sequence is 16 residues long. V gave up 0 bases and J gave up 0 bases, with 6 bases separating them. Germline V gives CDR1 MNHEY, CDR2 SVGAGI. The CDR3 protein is CASSYSPNSYNSPLHF. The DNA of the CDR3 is TGTGCCAGCAGTTACTCACCTAACTCCTATAATTCACCCCTCCACTTT.

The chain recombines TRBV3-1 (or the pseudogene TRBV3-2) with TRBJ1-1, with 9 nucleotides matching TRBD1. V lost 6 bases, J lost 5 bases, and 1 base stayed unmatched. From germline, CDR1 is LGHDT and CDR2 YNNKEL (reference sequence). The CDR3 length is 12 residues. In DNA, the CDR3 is TGTGCCAGCAGGGGACAGGGAACTGAAGCTTTCTTT. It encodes CASRGQGTEAFF.

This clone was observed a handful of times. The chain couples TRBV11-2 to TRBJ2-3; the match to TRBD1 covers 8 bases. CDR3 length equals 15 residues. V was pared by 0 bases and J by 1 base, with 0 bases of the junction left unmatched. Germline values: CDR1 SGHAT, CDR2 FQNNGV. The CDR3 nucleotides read TGTGCCAGCAGCTTAGAGGACAGGGGCACAGATACGCAGTATTTT. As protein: CASSLEDRGTDTQYF.

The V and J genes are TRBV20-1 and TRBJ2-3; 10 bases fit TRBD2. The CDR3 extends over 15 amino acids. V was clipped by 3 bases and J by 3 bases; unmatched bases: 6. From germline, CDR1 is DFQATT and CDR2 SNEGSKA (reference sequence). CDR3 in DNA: TGCAGTGCTAGTCCCGGTAGCGGGAGGACAGATACGCAGTATTTT. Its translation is CSASPGSGRTDTQYF.

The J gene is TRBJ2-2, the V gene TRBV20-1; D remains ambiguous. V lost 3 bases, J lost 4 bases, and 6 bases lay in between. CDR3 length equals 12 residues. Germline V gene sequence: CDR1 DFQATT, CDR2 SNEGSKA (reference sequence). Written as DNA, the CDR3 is TGCAGTGCTAGTCGAGGCACCGGGGAGCTGTTTTTT. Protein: CSASRGTGELFF.

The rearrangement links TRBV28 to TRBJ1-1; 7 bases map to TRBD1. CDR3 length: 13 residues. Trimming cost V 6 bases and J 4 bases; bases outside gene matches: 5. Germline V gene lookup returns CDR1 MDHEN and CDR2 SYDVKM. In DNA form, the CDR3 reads TGTGCCAGCAGAAAACAGGGGAGCACTGAAGCTTTCTTT. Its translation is CASRKQGSTEAFF.

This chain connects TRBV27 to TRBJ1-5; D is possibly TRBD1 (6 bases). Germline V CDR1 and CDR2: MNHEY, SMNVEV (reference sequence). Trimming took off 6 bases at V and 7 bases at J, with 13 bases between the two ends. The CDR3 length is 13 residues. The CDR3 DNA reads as TGTGCCAGCAGCACAGGGTTGGGGCAGCCCCAGCATTTT. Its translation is CASSTGLGQPQHF.

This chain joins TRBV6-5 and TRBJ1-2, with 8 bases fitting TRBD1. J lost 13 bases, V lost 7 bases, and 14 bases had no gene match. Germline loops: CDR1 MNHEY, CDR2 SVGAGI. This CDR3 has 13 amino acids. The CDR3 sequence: CASTKRDRPPGTF. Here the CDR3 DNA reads TGTGCCAGCACTAAAAGGGACAGGCCCCCCGGCACCTTC.

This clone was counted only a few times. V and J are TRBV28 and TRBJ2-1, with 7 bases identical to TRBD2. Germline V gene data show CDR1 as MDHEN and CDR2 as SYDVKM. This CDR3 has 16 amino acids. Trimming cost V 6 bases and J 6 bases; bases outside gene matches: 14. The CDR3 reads CASRTAGGEEVNEQFF. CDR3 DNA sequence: TGTGCCAGCAGAACCGCTGGGGGGGAGGAAGTCAATGAGCAGTTCTTC.